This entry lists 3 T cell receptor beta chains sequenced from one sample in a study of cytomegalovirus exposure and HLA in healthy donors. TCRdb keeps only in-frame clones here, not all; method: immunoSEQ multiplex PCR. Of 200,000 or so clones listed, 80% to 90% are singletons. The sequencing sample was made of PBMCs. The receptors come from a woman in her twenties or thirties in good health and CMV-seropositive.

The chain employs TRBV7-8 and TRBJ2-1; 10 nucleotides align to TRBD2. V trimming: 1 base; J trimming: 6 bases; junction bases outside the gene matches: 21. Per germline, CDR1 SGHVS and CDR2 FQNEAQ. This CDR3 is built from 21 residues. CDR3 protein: CASSLEAPRDKLAGVPNEQFF. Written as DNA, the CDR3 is TGTGCCAGCAGCTTAGAGGCCCCACGGGACAAGCTAGCGGGAGTTCCCAATGAGCAGTTCTTC.

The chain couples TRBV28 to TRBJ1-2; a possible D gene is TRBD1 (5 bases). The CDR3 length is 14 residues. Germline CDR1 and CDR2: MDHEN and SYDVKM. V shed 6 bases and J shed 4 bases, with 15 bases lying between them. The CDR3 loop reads CASSQGLQVYGYTF. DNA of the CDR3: TGTGCCAGCAGCCAGGGCTTACAGGTCTATGGCTACACCTTC.

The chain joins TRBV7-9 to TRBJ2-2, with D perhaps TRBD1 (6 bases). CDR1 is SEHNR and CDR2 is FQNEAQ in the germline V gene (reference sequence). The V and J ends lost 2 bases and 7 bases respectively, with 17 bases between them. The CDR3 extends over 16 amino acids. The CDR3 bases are TGTGCCAGCAGCTTAAACTGGGGGCCTCAGAACGGGGAGCTGTTTTTT. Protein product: CASSLNWGPQNGELFF.